The 7 T cell receptor beta chains below were found in one sample sequenced in a study of blood T cell repertoires in COVID-19. The table came from immunoSEQ multiplex PCR; TCRdb's copy has only in-frame clones and leaves some out. This sample carries 99,000 or so clones, 80% to 90% of them seen once, and the ten largest clones take roughly 15%. Sequenced material: peripheral blood. The receptors were sampled from a man in his fifties or sixties with acute or convalescent COVID-19.

The rearrangement joins TRBV11-3 to TRBJ2-1; 11 bases line up with TRBD2. The CDR3 is 15 residues long. J lost 6 bases, V lost 2 bases, and 3 bases had no gene match. Germline V CDR1 and CDR2: SGHNT, YENEEA. The chain's CDR3 is CASSLTSGGINEQFF. The CDR3 DNA is TGTGCCAGCAGCTTAACTAGCGGGGGTATCAATGAGCAGTTCTTC.

This clone was observed a single time. The V gene is TRBV2, the J gene TRBJ1-5; D may be TRBD1 (6 bases). This CDR3 has 15 residues. V was shortened by 5 bases and J by 3 bases, with 14 bases between the two germline ends. Germline loops: CDR1 SNHLY, CDR2 FYNNEI. The CDR3 is CASSPAGGLNQPQHF. CDR3 nucleotide sequence: TGTGCCAGCAGTCCCGCGGGGGGGCTCAATCAGCCCCAGCATTTT.

This chain uses TRBV3-1 (or the pseudogene TRBV3-2) with TRBJ2-1; 11 bases map to TRBD1. J was trimmed by 3 bases and V by 0 bases; bases with no gene match: 4. The CDR3 has 17 amino acids. Germline CDR1 reads LGHDT; CDR2 reads YNNKEL (reference sequence). The CDR3 coding sequence is TGTGCCAGCAGCCAAGAACCCGGGACAGGGGGCTACAATGAGCAGTTCTTC. Residues: CASSQEPGTGGYNEQFF.

The genes are TRBV19 and TRBJ2-1; tentatively, D is TRBD1 (6 bases). Germline loops: CDR1 LNHDA, CDR2 SQIVND (reference sequence). The CDR3 length is 15 residues. V shed 5 bases and J shed 0 bases, with 11 bases lying between them. The CDR3 reads CASSETGSSYNEQFF. The CDR3 nucleotides are TGTGCCAGTAGTGAAACAGGGAGCTCCTACAATGAGCAGTTCTTC.

The chain carries TRBV5-1 and TRBJ2-5, with D unclear. The CDR3 runs 14 residues. Trimming removed 2 bases at V and 5 bases at J, with 13 bases between. CDR1 and CDR2 (germline): SGHRS, YFSETQ. CDR3 DNA sequence: TGCGCCAGCAGCTTCGGGTCCCTTGGTGAGACCCAGTACTTC. Translation: CASSFGSLGETQYF.

The CDR3 nucleotides read TGTGCCAGCAGTTTAATTCCGGGCAATGAGCAGTTCTTC. Encoded protein: CASSLIPGNEQFF. The J gene is TRBJ2-1, the V gene TRBV12-3 or TRBV12-4; D is uncertain. This CDR3 spans 13 amino acids. V was cut by 2 bases and J by 6 bases, with 8 bases left in between.

The chain is built from TRBV10-3 and TRBJ2-5; 15 nucleotides match TRBD2. This CDR3 has 16 amino acids. Germline lookup yields CDR1 ENHRY and CDR2 SYGVKD. With V trimmed by 6 bases and J by 2 bases, 4 bases remained unmatched. CDR3 in DNA: TGTGCCATCAGGGGGACTAGCGGGGGGAATCAAGAGACCCAGTACTTC. Translated: CAIRGTSGGNQETQYF.